This TCR beta chain derives from a study of shared T cell receptors in the human thymus. This CDR3 has 15 amino acids. CDR1 is MDHEN and CDR2 is SYDVKM in the germline V gene. V lost 4 bases to trimming and J lost 7 bases; unmatched junction nucleotides: 10. Produced via immunoSEQ multiplex PCR; TCRdb's table is partial and in-frame only. The data show about 380,000 clones, 85% to 95% seen once. Sample: thymocytes. The receptor's source is a human donor. The rearrangement uses TRBV28 and TRBJ1-2; 9 bases fit TRBD1. CDR3 protein: CASSSSGTGLGGYTF. The DNA of the CDR3 is TGTGCCAGCAGTTCGTCCGGGACAGGGCTAGGTGGCTACACCTTC.